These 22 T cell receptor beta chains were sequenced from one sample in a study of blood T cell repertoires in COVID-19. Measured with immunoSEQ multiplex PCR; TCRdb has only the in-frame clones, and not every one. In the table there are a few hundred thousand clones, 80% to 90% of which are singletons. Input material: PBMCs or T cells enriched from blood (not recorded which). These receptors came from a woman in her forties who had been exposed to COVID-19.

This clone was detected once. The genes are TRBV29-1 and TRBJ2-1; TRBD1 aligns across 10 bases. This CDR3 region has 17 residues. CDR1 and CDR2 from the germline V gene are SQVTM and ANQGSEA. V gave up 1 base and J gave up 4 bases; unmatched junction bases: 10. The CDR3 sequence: CSVEGPMTGGRYNEQFF. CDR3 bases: TGCAGCGTTGAAGGACCTATGACAGGGGGCAGGTACAATGAGCAGTTCTTC.

DNA of the CDR3: TGTGCCAGCACCCAACAGGAGAAAGAGTATGGAAACATTCAGTACTTC. It specifies CASTQQEKEYGNIQYF. V usage is TRBV7-9 and J usage is TRBJ2-4; D might be TRBD1 (5 bases). The germline V gene has CDR1 SEHNR and CDR2 FQNEAQ (reference sequence). V was trimmed by 7 bases and J by 6 bases, leaving 22 bases between them. The CDR3 consists of 16 residues.

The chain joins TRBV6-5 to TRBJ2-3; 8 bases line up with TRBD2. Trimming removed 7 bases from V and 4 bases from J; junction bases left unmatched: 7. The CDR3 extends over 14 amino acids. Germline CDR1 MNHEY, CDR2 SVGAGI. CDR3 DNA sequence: TGTGCCAGCATCCATAGCGGGACTTCAGATACGCAGTATTTT. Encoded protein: CASIHSGTSDTQYF.

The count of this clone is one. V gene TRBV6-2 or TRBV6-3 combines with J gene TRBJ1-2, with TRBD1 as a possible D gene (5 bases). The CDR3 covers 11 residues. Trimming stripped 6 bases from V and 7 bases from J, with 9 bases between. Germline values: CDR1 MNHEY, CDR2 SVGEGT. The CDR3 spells CASSQGAGYTF. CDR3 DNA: TGTGCCAGCAGCCAAGGGGCTGGCTACACCTTC.

The CDR3 DNA reads as TGTGCCAGCAGCCACGGACATTTCACCGGGGAGCTGTTTTTT. As protein: CASSHGHFTGELFF. The chain carries TRBV7-6 and TRBJ2-2; a weak D match, TRBD1 (5 bases). The CDR3 has 14 residues. Germline CDR1 is SGHVS and CDR2 is FNYEAQ. Deletions cut 5 bases from V and 4 bases from J, with 11 bases between.

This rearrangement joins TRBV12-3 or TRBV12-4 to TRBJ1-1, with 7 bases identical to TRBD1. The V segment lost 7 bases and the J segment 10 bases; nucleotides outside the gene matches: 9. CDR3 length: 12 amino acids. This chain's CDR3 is CASTHRTGGAFF. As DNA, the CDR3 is TGTGCCAGCACCCACCGGACAGGCGGAGCTTTCTTT.

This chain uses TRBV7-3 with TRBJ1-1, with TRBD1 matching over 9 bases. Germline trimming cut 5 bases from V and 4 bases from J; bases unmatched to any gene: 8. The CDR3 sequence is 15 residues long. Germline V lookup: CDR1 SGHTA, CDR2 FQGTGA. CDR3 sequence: CASSQQGAVGTEAFF. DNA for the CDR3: TGTGCCAGCAGCCAACAGGGGGCGGTAGGCACTGAAGCTTTCTTT.

CDR3 amino acids: CASSRGTAERQPQHF. In DNA, the CDR3 is TGCGCCAGCAGCCGCGGGACCGCCGAGAGACAGCCCCAGCATTTT. V gene TRBV4-3 combines with J gene TRBJ1-5; D is possibly TRBD1 (5 bases). The CDR3 loop spans 15 amino acids. Trimming removed 4 bases at V and 7 bases at J, with 17 bases between. The germline CDR1 and CDR2 sequences are LGHNA and YSLEER.

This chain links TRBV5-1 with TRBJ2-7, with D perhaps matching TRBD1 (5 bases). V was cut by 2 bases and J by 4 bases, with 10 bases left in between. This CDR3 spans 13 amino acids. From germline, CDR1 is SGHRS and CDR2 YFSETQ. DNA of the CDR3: TGCGCCAGCAGCTTTTACAGGATTTACGAGCAGTACTTC. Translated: CASSFYRIYEQYF.

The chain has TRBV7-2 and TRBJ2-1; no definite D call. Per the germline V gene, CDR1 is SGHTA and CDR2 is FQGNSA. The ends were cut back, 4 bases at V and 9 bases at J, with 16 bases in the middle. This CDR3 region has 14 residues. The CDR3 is CASSYSPKFSEQFF. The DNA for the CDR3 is TGTGCCAGCAGCTACAGTCCGAAGTTTAGTGAGCAGTTCTTC.

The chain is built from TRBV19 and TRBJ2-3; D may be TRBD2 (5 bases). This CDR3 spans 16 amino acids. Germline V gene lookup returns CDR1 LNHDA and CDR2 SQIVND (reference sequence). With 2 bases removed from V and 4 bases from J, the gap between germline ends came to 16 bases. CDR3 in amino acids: CASSIRTPGGSDTQYF. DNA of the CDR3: TGTGCCAGTAGTATACGGACCCCAGGAGGATCAGATACGCAGTATTTT.

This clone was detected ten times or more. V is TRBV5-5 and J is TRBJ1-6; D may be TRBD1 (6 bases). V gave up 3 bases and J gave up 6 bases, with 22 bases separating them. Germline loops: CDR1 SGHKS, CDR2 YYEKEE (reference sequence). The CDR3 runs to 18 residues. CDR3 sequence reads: CASSYREIVPTSNSPLHF. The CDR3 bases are TGTGCCAGCAGCTACAGGGAAATAGTGCCAACCTCTAATTCACCCCTCCACTTT.

CDR3 DNA sequence: TGTGCCAGCAGCTTATCACAGGGGACCCTAATATATGGCTACACCTTC. Its translation is CASSLSQGTLIYGYTF. The chain combines TRBV11-2 with TRBJ1-2; the match to TRBD1 covers 7 bases. The trim removed 2 bases at V and 5 bases at J, leaving 11 bases unmatched. CDR3 length: 16 amino acids. From germline, CDR1 is SGHAT and CDR2 FQNNGV.

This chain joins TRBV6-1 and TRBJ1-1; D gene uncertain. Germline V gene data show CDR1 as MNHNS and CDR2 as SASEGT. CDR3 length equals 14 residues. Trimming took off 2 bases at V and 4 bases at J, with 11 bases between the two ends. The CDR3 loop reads CASSETSLPTEAFF. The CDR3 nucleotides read TGTGCCAGCAGTGAAACCAGTTTGCCCACTGAAGCTTTCTTT.

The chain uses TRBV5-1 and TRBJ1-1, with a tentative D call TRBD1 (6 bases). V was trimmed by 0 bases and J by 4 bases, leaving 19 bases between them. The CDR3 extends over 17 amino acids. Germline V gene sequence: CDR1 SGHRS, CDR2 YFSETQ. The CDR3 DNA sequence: TGCGCCAGCAGCTTGGGGGACACCCGGATCGGGTCCACTGAAGCTTTCTTT. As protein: CASSLGDTRIGSTEAFF.

For the CDR3, the DNA is TGTGCCAGCAGTCCCGGGGGGCAAACTAATGAAAAACTGTTTTTT. Its translation: CASSPGGQTNEKLFF. The chain links TRBV6-5 to TRBJ1-4, with D perhaps TRBD1 (6 bases). CDR1 is MNHEY and CDR2 is SVGAGI in the germline V gene. This CDR3 region has 15 residues. Trimming pared 5 bases from V and 1 base from J, leaving 11 bases between.

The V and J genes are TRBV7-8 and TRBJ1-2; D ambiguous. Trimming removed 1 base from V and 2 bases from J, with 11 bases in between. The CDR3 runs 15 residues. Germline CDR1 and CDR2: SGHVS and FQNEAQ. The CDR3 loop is CASSLERYPNYGYTF. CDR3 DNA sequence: TGTGCCAGCAGCTTAGAGAGGTATCCAAACTATGGCTACACCTTC.

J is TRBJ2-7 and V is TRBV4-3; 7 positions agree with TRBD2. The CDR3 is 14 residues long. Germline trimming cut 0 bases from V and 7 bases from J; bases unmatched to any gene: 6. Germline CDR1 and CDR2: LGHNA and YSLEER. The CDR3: CASSQDHRAGEQYF. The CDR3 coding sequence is TGCGCCAGCAGCCAAGATCACAGAGCGGGGGAGCAGTACTTC.

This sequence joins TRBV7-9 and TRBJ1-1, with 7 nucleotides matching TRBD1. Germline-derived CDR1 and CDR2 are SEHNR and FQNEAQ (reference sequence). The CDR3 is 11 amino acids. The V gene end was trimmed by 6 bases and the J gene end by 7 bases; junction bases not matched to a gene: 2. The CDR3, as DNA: TGTGCCAGCAGTTCAGGGGGTGAAGCTTTCTTT. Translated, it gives CASSSGGEAFF.

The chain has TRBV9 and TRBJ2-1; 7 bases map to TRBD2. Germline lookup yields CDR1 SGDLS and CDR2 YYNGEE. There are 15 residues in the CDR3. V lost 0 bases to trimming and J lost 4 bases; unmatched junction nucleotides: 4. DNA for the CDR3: TGTGCCAGCAGCGTAGGGCCTAGCGGATACAATGAGCAGTTCTTC. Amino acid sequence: CASSVGPSGYNEQFF.

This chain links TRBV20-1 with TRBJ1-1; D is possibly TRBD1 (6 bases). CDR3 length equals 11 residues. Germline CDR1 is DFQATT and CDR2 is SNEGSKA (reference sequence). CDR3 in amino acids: CRLGGQSEAFF. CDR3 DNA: TGCAGGCTCGGGGGGCAGTCAGAAGCTTTCTTT.

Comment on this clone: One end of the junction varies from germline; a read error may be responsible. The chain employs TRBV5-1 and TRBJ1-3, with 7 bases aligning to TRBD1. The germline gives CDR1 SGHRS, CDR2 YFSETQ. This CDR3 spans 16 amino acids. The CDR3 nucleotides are TGTGCCAGCAGCCTCGGGACAGTCTTCTCAGGAAACACCATATATTTT. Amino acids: CASSLGTVFSGNTIYF.